This T cell receptor beta chain was documented in a study of Graves' ophthalmopathy and Graves' hyperthyroidism. Excluded: other autoimmune disease, uncontrolled infection, pregnancy or lactation. V gave up 5 bases and J gave up 0 bases; unmatched junction bases: 10. The germline V gene encodes CDR1 SGHVS and CDR2 FQNEAQ. This CDR3 has 18 amino acids. The sequenced template was RNA, covering the TCR beta CDR3 region. RT-PCR was first run with HTBI primers, then multiplex PCR in a second round. TCRdb itself ran the multiplex PCR reads through MiXCR, one entry per CDR3 protein. The data contain 260,000 or so distinct CDR3 sequences, about 46% of them singletons.

Sequencing was performed on peripheral blood. This TCR was recovered from an adult man with Graves' ophthalmopathy. The chain is built from TRBV7-8 and TRBJ2-6; 7 bases fit TRBD2. CDR3 sequence: CASSPAGTPSSGANVLTF. CDR3 nucleotide sequence: TGTGCCAGCAGCCCAGCGGGAACACCTAGCTCTGGGGCCAACGTCCTGACTTTC.